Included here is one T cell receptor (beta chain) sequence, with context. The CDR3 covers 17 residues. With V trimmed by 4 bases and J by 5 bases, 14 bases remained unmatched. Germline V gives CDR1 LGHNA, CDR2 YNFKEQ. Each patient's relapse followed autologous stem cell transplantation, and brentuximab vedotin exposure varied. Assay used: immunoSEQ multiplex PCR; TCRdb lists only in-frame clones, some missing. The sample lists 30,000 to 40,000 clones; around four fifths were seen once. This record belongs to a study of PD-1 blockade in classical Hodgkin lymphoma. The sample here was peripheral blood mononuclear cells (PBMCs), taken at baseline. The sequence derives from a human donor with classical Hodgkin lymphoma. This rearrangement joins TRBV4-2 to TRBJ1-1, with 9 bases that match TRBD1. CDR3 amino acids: CASSRATLGQGGTEAFF. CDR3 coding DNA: TGTGCCAGCAGCCGGGCTACCCTGGGACAGGGTGGAACTGAAGCTTTCTTT.